This TCR beta chain was recovered during a study of regulatory T cells in long-lasting Graves disease. Library construction for TCR beta used iRepertoire HTBI primers and Arm-PCR of CDR3 regions. TCRdb analysed the multiplex PCR reads with MiXCR anew, one entry per CDR3 protein. This table holds roughly 700,000 distinct CDR3 sequences, 30% found once. The time point denotes: persistent/refractory GD, antithyroid drugs over 5 years with positive TRAb. Generation of the TCR library employed RNA extracted from PBMCs. In this sample, this clonotype turned up many times. Source: peripheral blood mononuclear cells (PBMCs), taken when the disease was refractory, from a patient treated with antithyroid drugs. The sequence derives from a female donor with Graves disease.

The CDR3 reads CASSLGLAGAGELFF. CDR3 bases: TGTGCCAGCAGCCTAGGACTAGCGGGAGCCGGGGAGCTGTTTTTT. The chain recombines TRBV11-2 with TRBJ2-2; 13 nucleotides agree with TRBD2. Germline CDR1 SGHAT, CDR2 FQNNGV. The J segment lost 6 bases and the V segment lost 5 bases, leaving 3 bases of the junction unmatched. The CDR3 length is 15 residues. The full variable domain, completed using reference TRBV11-2 and TRBJ2-2, is EAGVAQSPRYKIIEKRQSVAFWCNPISGHATLYWYQQILGQGPKLLIQFQNNGVVDDSQLPKDRFSAERLKGVDSTLKIQPAKLEDSAVYLCASSLGLAGAGELFFGEGSRLTVL.